The 17 T cell receptor beta chains below were found in one sample sequenced in a study of spatial heterogeneity in lung cancer (dated by TCRdb to between 2018 and 2020). Libraries came from 5' RACE. Sequencer: NextSeq 500. TCRdb reworked the public reads: Q25 trimming with fastp, MiXCR clone assembly, productive beta chains retained. One record per CDR3 amino acid sequence lists the most common genes and DNA. A total of about 92,000 distinct CDR3 sequences appear in this sample, about an eighth of them only once. The ten largest clones represent 35% to 50% of the sample. Read against the paper, the sample's time point label means: sample taken at primary tumor resection. Whole RNA extracted from tumor and nontumor lung tissue, or from cryopreserved PBMC samples, was used for TCR sequencing without cell sorting. This sample comprised PBMCs, obtained at surgery. Receptor source: a male donor with early-stage non-small cell lung cancer.

V is TRBV28 and J is TRBJ2-1; D might be TRBD2 (6 bases). V was clipped by 5 bases and J by 5 bases, with 19 bases between them. CDR1 and CDR2 from the germline V gene are MDHEN and SYDVKM. This CDR3 region has 16 residues. CDR3 loop: CASSRDFKRGNNEQFF. The CDR3 DNA reads as TGTGCCAGCAGTCGGGACTTCAAGCGAGGAAACAATGAGCAGTTCTTC.

The V and J genes are TRBV12-3 or TRBV12-4 and TRBJ2-1; no clear D gene. The length of the CDR3 is 12 residues. With 6 bases removed from V and 10 bases from J, the gap between germline ends came to 13 bases. Written as DNA, the CDR3 is TGTGCCAGCAGCCGGAACAGAAAAGAGCAGTTCTTC. This codes for CASSRNRKEQFF.

The sample holds many counts of this clonotype. This chain uses TRBV12-3 or TRBV12-4 with TRBJ1-5; 7 bases map to TRBD1. CDR3 size: 14 residues. V shed 3 bases and J 4 bases; nucleotides not matched to a gene: 3. CDR3 in DNA: TGTGCCAGCAGTTTCCAGGGGGGGAATCAGCCCCAGCATTTT. This translates into CASSFQGGNQPQHF.

V is TRBV29-1 and J is TRBJ2-1; the match to TRBD1 covers 9 bases. CDR1 is SQVTM and CDR2 is ANQGSEA in the germline V gene. The CDR3 is 15 residues long. Trimming took 5 bases from V and 5 from J; bases not matched to a gene: 10. The CDR3 DNA reads as TGCAGCGTTTCTTCCGGGACAGGGTTCGACAATGAGCAGTTCTTC. It yields the protein CSVSSGTGFDNEQFF.

This rearrangement joins TRBV7-2 to TRBJ2-3, with 10 nucleotides matching TRBD2. The CDR3 spans 16 residues. Germline assignment: CDR1 SGHTA and CDR2 FQGNSA. V trimming: 4 bases; J trimming: 5 bases; junction bases outside the gene matches: 9. In DNA form, the CDR3 reads TGTGCCAGCAGCTCACCACTAGCGGGATTTATAGATACGCAGTATTTT. Its translation: CASSSPLAGFIDTQYF.

The CDR3 DNA follows: TGCGCCAGCAGCTCCGGACTAGCGAACACCGGGGAGCTGTTTTTT. Translating it yields CASSSGLANTGELFF. The J gene is TRBJ2-2, the V gene TRBV5-1, with 7 nucleotides matching TRBD2. This CDR3 comprises 15 residues. Germline trimming cut 3 bases from V and 0 bases from J; bases unmatched to any gene: 2. Germline V gene data show CDR1 as SGHRS and CDR2 as YFSETQ.

This clonotype was found many times. This chain uses TRBV19 with TRBJ2-1, with 9 bases aligning to TRBD2. This CDR3 has 15 amino acids. V was pared by 5 bases and J by 0 bases, with 2 bases of the junction left unmatched. Germline lookup yields CDR1 LNHDA and CDR2 SQIVND (reference sequence). The CDR3 protein is CASSLSGSSYNEQFF. Here the CDR3 DNA reads TGTGCCAGTAGTCTTAGCGGGAGCTCCTACAATGAGCAGTTCTTC. The variable domain in full, with the rest retrieved from reference TRBV19 and TRBJ2-1, is DGGITQSPKYLFRKEGQNVTLSCEQNLNHDAMYWYRQDPGQGLRLIYYSQIVNDFQKGDIAEGYSVSREKKESFPLTVTSAQKNPTAFYLCASSLSGSSYNEQFFGPGTRLTVL.

The V call is TRBV6-5, the J call TRBJ1-6; D remains unclear. Trimming took off 0 bases at V and 7 bases at J, with 10 bases between the two ends. Germline-derived CDR1 and CDR2 are MNHEY and SVGAGI. This CDR3 has 15 amino acids. The CDR3 bases are TGTGCCAGCAGTTACTCAAACCTGGACAATTCACCCCTCCACTTT. It is translated as CASSYSNLDNSPLHF.

This clonotype has only a few counts. The chain employs TRBV20-1 and TRBJ2-1, with D possibly TRBD2 on 5 matching bases. This CDR3 has 11 residues. Germline CDR1 reads DFQATT; CDR2 reads SNEGSKA (reference sequence). The CDR3: CSLLGDVEQFF. The CDR3 DNA sequence: TGCTCCCTACTCGGGGATGTAGAGCAGTTCTTC.

The J gene is TRBJ2-7, the V gene TRBV12-3 or TRBV12-4; perhaps TRBD2 as D (5 bases). The V end lost 4 bases, the J end lost 7 bases, and 11 bases lay between the germline ends. The CDR3 sequence is 12 residues long. CDR3 sequence reads: CASSSGPGEQYF. CDR3 sequence (DNA): TGTGCCAGCAGTTCCGGGCCGGGGGAGCAGTACTTC.

This clonotype was seen only a few times. The chain carries TRBV7-2 and TRBJ2-7, with D possibly TRBD1 on 7 matching bases. Trimming pared 5 bases from V and 3 bases from J, leaving 20 bases between. Germline V lookup: CDR1 SGHTA, CDR2 FQGNSA. The CDR3 totals 16 residues. The CDR3 spells CASSPMGGQLSYEQYF. For the CDR3, the DNA is TGTGCCAGCAGCCCCATGGGGGGACAGCTAAGCTACGAGCAGTACTTC.

In its sample, this clonotype was seen many times. The chain employs TRBV6-6 and TRBJ2-3, with 9 bases identical to TRBD2. This CDR3 has 14 amino acids. V lost 7 bases and J lost 2; bases outside the gene matches: 4. Germline V gene lookup returns CDR1 MNHNY and CDR2 SVGAGI (reference sequence). The CDR3 here is CASIRGGATDTQYF. Written as DNA, the CDR3 is TGTGCCAGCATCCGCGGGGGGGCCACAGATACGCAGTATTTT.

The rearrangement uses TRBV20-1 and TRBJ2-7, with 9 bases lining up with TRBD2. The CDR3 totals 14 residues. Trimming cost V 5 bases and J 4 bases; bases outside gene matches: 9. The germline V gene has CDR1 DFQATT and CDR2 SNEGSKA (reference sequence). The CDR3 loop reads CSALAGGRDYEQYF. The CDR3 nucleotides read TGCAGTGCTCTCGCCGGCGGGAGGGATTACGAGCAGTACTTC.

V is TRBV2 and J is TRBJ2-1; D not certain. The CDR3 runs 11 residues. V was cut by 6 bases and J by 7 bases, with 7 bases left in between. Germline V gene lookup returns CDR1 SNHLY and CDR2 FYNNEI. The CDR3 is CASRGFNEQFF. CDR3 bases: TGTGCCAGCAGAGGGTTTAATGAGCAGTTCTTC. Looking up the rest from reference TRBV2 and TRBJ2-1 gives the full variable domain: EPEVTQTPSHQVTQMGQEVILRCVPISNHLYFYWYRQILGQKVEFLVSFYNNEISEKSEIFDDQFSVERPDGSNFTLKIRSTKLEDSAMYFCASRGFNEQFFGPGTRLTVL.

This chain joins TRBV29-1 and TRBJ2-3; D not certain. CDR1 SQVTM and CDR2 ANQGSEA come from the germline V gene. V lost 1 base to trimming and J lost 0 bases, with 5 bases between them. The CDR3 spans 13 residues. In DNA, the CDR3 is TGCAGCGTTGAAGGGGAAAGCACAGATACGCAGTATTTT. It encodes CSVEGESTDTQYF.

The chain couples TRBV20-1 to TRBJ2-7; 7 nucleotides match TRBD1. Unmatched junction bases numbered 13, after V lost 0 bases and J lost 2 bases. The CDR3 loop spans 17 amino acids. From germline, CDR1 is DFQATT and CDR2 SNEGSKA (reference sequence). CDR3 DNA sequence: TGCAGTGCTAGAGACAGTGGAGCGACAGGGACCCCCTACGAGCAGTACTTC. Translating it yields CSARDSGATGTPYEQYF.

CDR3 loop: CSVEDPGTEQFF. CDR3 sequence (DNA): TGCAGCGTTGAAGATCCGGGGACGGAGCAGTTCTTC. The chain is built from TRBV29-1 and TRBJ2-1, with D possibly called TRBD1 or TRBD2 (5 bases each). The CDR3 consists of 12 residues. With 0 bases removed from V and 10 bases from J, the gap between germline ends came to 10 bases. The germline V gene encodes CDR1 SQVTM and CDR2 ANQGSEA.